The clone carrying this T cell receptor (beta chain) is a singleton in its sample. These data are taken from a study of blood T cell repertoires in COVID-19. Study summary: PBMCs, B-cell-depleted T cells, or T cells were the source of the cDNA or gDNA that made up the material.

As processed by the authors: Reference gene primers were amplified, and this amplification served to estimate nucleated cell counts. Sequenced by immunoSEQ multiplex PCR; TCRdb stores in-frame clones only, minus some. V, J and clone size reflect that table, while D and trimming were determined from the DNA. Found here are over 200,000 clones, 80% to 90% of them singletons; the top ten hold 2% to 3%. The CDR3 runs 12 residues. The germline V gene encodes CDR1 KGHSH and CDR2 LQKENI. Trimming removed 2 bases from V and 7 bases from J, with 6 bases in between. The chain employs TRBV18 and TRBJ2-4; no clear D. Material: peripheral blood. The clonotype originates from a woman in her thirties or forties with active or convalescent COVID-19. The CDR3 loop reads CASSPSLNIQYF. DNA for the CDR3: TGTGCCAGCTCACCATCATTGAACATTCAGTACTTC.